Included here is one T cell receptor (beta chain) sequence, with context. Its matching antigen is unknown. This specimen belongs to a study of OX40 agonist ivuxolimab in advanced cancers. Study context: Ivuxolimab, an agonistic anti-OX40 (CD134) antibody, was given to patients. Age averaged about 60 years (range about 20 to 80), and more than 80% were male. Notes on the study in general: The CD4+ and CD8+ T cells in the blood had expanded clonally by week 6 at 0.1 to 3.0 mg/kg.

Method: immunoSEQ multiplex PCR; TCRdb's copy keeps in-frame clones and lacks some. In the table there are approximately 59,000 clones, roughly 88% of which are singletons. Germline V gene lookup returns CDR1 GTSNPN and CDR2 SVGIG (reference sequence). V lost 2 bases to trimming and J lost 4 bases; unmatched junction nucleotides: 4. This CDR3 comprises 15 residues. The sequences come from CD4+ or CD8+ T cells sorted from blood, collected in a trial of the OX40 agonist ivuxolimab. The source is an adult with an advanced solid tumor such as melanoma, head and neck, liver or kidney cancer. The chain is built from TRBV30 and TRBJ2-2, with 10 bases that match TRBD2. CDR3 loop: CAWSLAGGTTGELFF. CDR3 coding DNA: TGTGCCTGGAGTTTAGCGGGAGGTACCACCGGGGAGCTGTTTTTT.